These T cell receptor beta chains were read from a single sample in a study of human T cells and chemical hapten exposure. TCRdb re-called the RACE reads with MiXCR, one entry per CDR3 protein. The sample shows 150,000 to 200,000 distinct CDR3 sequences, around a quarter of them seen only once. The material was whole blood, obtained in connection with sensitization to the hapten diphenylcyclopropenone (DPC). The receptors shown here come from a woman in her forties with alopecia areata. Some clones in this sample may be carry-over from other donors' samples. Both conserved end residues are part of each CDR3. The D gene is left open where the match is weak. Clone size appears in some rows only: once, few, many, or a class for an expanded clone.

cdr3_nt: TGTGCCAGCAGCTTAGCGCCGGCAGGGGGTCACGAGCAGTACTTC
cdr3_aa: CASSLAPAGGHEQYF
j_call: TRBJ2-7
v_call: TRBV7-9
d_call: TRBD1
clone_size: few
cdr3_length: 15

cdr3_nt: TGTGCCAGCAGCGTAGCTGTGGCCGGGAACTCTGGAAACACCATATATTTT
cdr3_aa: CASSVAVAGNSGNTIYF
j_call: TRBJ1-3
v_call: TRBV9
d_call: NA
clone_size: many
cdr3_length: 17

cdr3_nt: TGTGCCAGCAGCGGAGGCGGGATATCGGCAGATACGCAGTATTTT
cdr3_aa: CASSGGGISADTQYF
j_call: TRBJ2-3
v_call: TRBV7-9
d_call: NA
clone_size: NA
cdr3_length: 15

cdr3_nt: TGCGCCAGCAGACTAGCGGGAGGCGATACGCAGTATTTT
cdr3_aa: CASRLAGGDTQYF
j_call: TRBJ2-3
v_call: TRBV10-2
d_call: TRBD2
clone_size: NA
cdr3_length: 13

cdr3_nt: TGTGCCAGCAGCTTAGTAGGGGGACAGCTAAACACCGGGGAGCTGTTTTTT
cdr3_aa: CASSLVGGQLNTGELFF
j_call: TRBJ2-2
v_call: TRBV7-2
d_call: TRBD1
clone_size: few
cdr3_length: 17

cdr3_nt: TGTGCCAGCAGTGGGGACGATCGAAACATTCAGTACTTC
cdr3_aa: CASSGDDRNIQYF
j_call: TRBJ2-4
v_call: TRBV6-5
d_call: NA
clone_size: NA
cdr3_length: 13

cdr3_nt: TGTGCCAGCTCGGGGGCTTCCTACACAGATACGCAGTATTTT
cdr3_aa: CASSGASYTDTQYF
j_call: TRBJ2-3
v_call: TRBV2
d_call: NA
clone_size: few
cdr3_length: 14

cdr3_nt: TGTGCCAGCAGCCTACAGGGGTACGGAAACACCATATATTTT
cdr3_aa: CASSLQGYGNTIYF
j_call: TRBJ1-3
v_call: TRBV3-1
d_call: TRBD1
clone_size: NA
cdr3_length: 14

cdr3_nt: TGTGCCAGCACGCAGGGGGATGGGGCCAACGTCCTGACTTTC
cdr3_aa: CASTQGDGANVLTF
j_call: TRBJ2-6
v_call: TRBV28
d_call: TRBD1
clone_size: NA
cdr3_length: 14

cdr3_nt: TGCAGTGCTAGAGATGTTGGGCGGGGGGACTCCTACGAGCAGTACTTC
cdr3_aa: CSARDVGRGDSYEQYF
j_call: TRBJ2-7
v_call: TRBV20-1
d_call: TRBD2
clone_size: many
cdr3_length: 16

cdr3_nt: TGTGCCAGCAGTTTACTAGCGGGAGGGGGTAATGAGCAGTTCTTC
cdr3_aa: CASSLLAGGGNEQFF
j_call: TRBJ2-1
v_call: TRBV27
d_call: TRBD2
clone_size: many
cdr3_length: 15

cdr3_nt: TGCGCCAGCAGCCAAGAGGGGACTAGCGGGGGAAATGAGCAGTTCTTC
cdr3_aa: CASSQEGTSGGNEQFF
j_call: TRBJ2-1
v_call: TRBV4-3
d_call: TRBD2
clone_size: NA
cdr3_length: 16

cdr3_nt: TGTGCCATCAGTGACCGGGATTCTGGGCGAGAGCAGTACTTC
cdr3_aa: CAISDRDSGREQYF
j_call: TRBJ2-7
v_call: TRBV10-3
d_call: NA
clone_size: NA
cdr3_length: 14

cdr3_nt: TGCAGTGCTAGTATGCGACAGCTATACGAGCAGTACTTC
cdr3_aa: CSASMRQLYEQYF
j_call: TRBJ2-7
v_call: TRBV20-1
d_call: NA
clone_size: NA
cdr3_length: 13

cdr3_nt: TGCGCCAGCAGCCAAGTATTCGGACTAGCGGGAGCCCAGAACACCGGGGAGCTGTTTTTT
cdr3_aa: CASSQVFGLAGAQNTGELFF
j_call: TRBJ2-2
v_call: TRBV4-3
d_call: TRBD2
clone_size: once
cdr3_length: 20

cdr3_nt: TGTGCCAGCAGTTTATCGCCCCTTCTAGCGGGAGTAGTTAATGAGCAGTTCTTC
cdr3_aa: CASSLSPLLAGVVNEQFF
j_call: TRBJ2-1
v_call: TRBV27
d_call: TRBD2
clone_size: NA
cdr3_length: 18

cdr3_nt: TGTGCCAGCAGCTTGGGAGGGACAGGGGCGAACACTGAAGCTTTCTTT
cdr3_aa: CASSLGGTGANTEAFF
j_call: TRBJ1-1
v_call: TRBV5-4
d_call: TRBD1
clone_size: NA
cdr3_length: 16

cdr3_nt: TGTGCCAGCCAGCCTGCGCCCAGGAACACTGAAGCTTTCTTT
cdr3_aa: CASQPAPRNTEAFF
j_call: TRBJ1-1
v_call: TRBV28
d_call: NA
clone_size: few
cdr3_length: 14

cdr3_nt: TGTGCCATCAGGGGGACAGGGGAAGGTGAAGCTTTCTTT
cdr3_aa: CAIRGTGEGEAFF
j_call: TRBJ1-1
v_call: TRBV10-3
d_call: TRBD1
clone_size: few
cdr3_length: 13

cdr3_nt: TGTGCCAGCAGTTCCCCCGGACAGGCGAACTACGAGCAGTACTTC
cdr3_aa: CASSSPGQANYEQYF
j_call: TRBJ2-7
v_call: TRBV27
d_call: TRBD1
clone_size: NA
cdr3_length: 15

cdr3_nt: TGTGCCAGCAGTTACGACAATCAGCCCCAGCATTTT
cdr3_aa: CASSYDNQPQHF
j_call: TRBJ1-5
v_call: TRBV12-3/TRBV12-4
d_call: NA
clone_size: few
cdr3_length: 12

cdr3_nt: TGCGCCAGCAGTCTGGGCCGTGCCACCGCTTTCTACGAGCAGTACTTC
cdr3_aa: CASSLGRATAFYEQYF
j_call: TRBJ2-7
v_call: TRBV23-1
d_call: NA
clone_size: NA
cdr3_length: 16

cdr3_nt: TGCAGCGTTGGGGATAGGGCGGGCACTGAAGCTTTCTTT
cdr3_aa: CSVGDRAGTEAFF
j_call: TRBJ1-1
v_call: TRBV29-1
d_call: NA
clone_size: few
cdr3_length: 13

cdr3_nt: TGTGCCAGCAGCTTAGGCGGGAGAGGTACAGATACGCAGTATTTT
cdr3_aa: CASSLGGRGTDTQYF
j_call: TRBJ2-3
v_call: TRBV7-2
d_call: TRBD2
clone_size: NA
cdr3_length: 15

cdr3_nt: TGTGCCAGCAGCCAGGGGTCGGGACAGGGGGGCAATCAGCCCCAGCATTTT
cdr3_aa: CASSQGSGQGGNQPQHF
j_call: TRBJ1-5
v_call: TRBV12-3/TRBV12-4
d_call: TRBD1
clone_size: NA
cdr3_length: 17

cdr3_nt: TGTGCCAGCAGTTACAACGGGAGGAAAAACATTCAGTACTTC
cdr3_aa: CASSYNGRKNIQYF
j_call: TRBJ2-4
v_call: TRBV27
d_call: TRBD2
clone_size: many
cdr3_length: 14

cdr3_nt: TGTGCCAGCAGCCAATTACGTCTGATGAACACTGAAGCTTTCTTT
cdr3_aa: CASSQLRLMNTEAFF
j_call: TRBJ1-1
v_call: TRBV4-2
d_call: NA
clone_size: few
cdr3_length: 15

cdr3_nt: TGCGCCAGCAGCCCGGGTGATCTGAATTCACCCCTCCACTTT
cdr3_aa: CASSPGDLNSPLHF
j_call: TRBJ1-6
v_call: TRBV5-1
d_call: NA
clone_size: many
cdr3_length: 14

cdr3_nt: TGTGCCAGCAGCTTAGCAAGGACAGGGGGCGCGAACTATGGCTACACCTTC
cdr3_aa: CASSLARTGGANYGYTF
j_call: TRBJ1-2
v_call: TRBV7-2
d_call: TRBD1
clone_size: many
cdr3_length: 17

cdr3_nt: TGTGCCAGCAGTTACGCGACTAGCGACCAAGAGACCCAGTACTTC
cdr3_aa: CASSYATSDQETQYF
j_call: TRBJ2-5
v_call: TRBV6-2/TRBV6-3
d_call: TRBD2
clone_size: NA
cdr3_length: 15

cdr3_nt: TGCGCCAGCAGCCCGGACAGGGGGCAGGTCACCGGGGAGCTGTTTTTT
cdr3_aa: CASSPDRGQVTGELFF
j_call: TRBJ2-2
v_call: TRBV4-3
d_call: TRBD1
clone_size: NA
cdr3_length: 16